This T cell receptor beta chain was found in a study of T cell changes during pregnancy in multiple sclerosis. Clones were sequenced by immunoSEQ multiplex PCR, and TCRdb holds only the in-frame ones, with some missing. This repertoire shows around 100,000 clones, roughly 90% found once; its top ten account for approximately 3.5%. The CDR3 runs 13 residues. In germline, CDR1 is SGHDT, CDR2 YYEEEE. Trimming shortened V by 6 bases and J by 4 bases, and 13 bases separated the two germline ends. The receptor comes from a female donor with multiple sclerosis, enrolled in a pregnancy study. Source: peripheral blood, taken after pregnancy. The J gene is TRBJ1-2, the V gene TRBV5-6, with D perhaps matching TRBD1 (5 bases). The CDR3 is CASKITGSYGYTF. For the CDR3, the DNA is TGTGCCAGCAAGATCACAGGTTCCTATGGCTACACCTTC.